Considering frequency, the clone carrying this T cell receptor beta chain is medium-sized (0.01 to 0.1%). The antigen remains unidentified. The data derive from a study of CD8 T cells in cerebrospinal fluid in Alzheimer's disease. For droplet-based sequencing, live CSF cells were sorted using a live/dead marker. TCRdb reworked the 10x single-cell sequencing reads into one entry per CDR3 protein, no DNA. The listing contains more than 1,300 distinct CDR3 sequences. Study findings and constraints: The largest CSF clone was proportionally bigger in mild cognitive impairment or Alzheimer's disease than controls.

Sequencing used cerebrospinal fluid. This sequence originates from a human donor with mild cognitive impairment.

CDR3: CASTLGGGRNTEAFF. This chain uses TRBV28 with TRBJ1-1; TCRdb calls TRBD1, which cannot be checked without DNA. Germline CDR1 and CDR2: MDHEN and SYDVKM. The CDR3 covers 15 residues.